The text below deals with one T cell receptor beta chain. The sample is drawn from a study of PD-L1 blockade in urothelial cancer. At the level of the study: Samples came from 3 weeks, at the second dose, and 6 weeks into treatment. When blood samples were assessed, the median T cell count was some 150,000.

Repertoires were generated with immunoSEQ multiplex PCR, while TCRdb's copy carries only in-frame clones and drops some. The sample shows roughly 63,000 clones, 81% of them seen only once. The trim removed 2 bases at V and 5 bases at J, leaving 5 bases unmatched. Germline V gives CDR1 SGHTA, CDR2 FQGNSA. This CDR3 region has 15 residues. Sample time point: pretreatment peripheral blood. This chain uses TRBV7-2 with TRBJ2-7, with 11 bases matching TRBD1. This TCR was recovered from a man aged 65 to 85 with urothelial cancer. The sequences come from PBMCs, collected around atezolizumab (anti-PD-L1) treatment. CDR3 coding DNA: TGTGCCAGCAGCTTAATGAGGACAGGGGGCAACGAGCAGTACTTC. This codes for CASSLMRTGGNEQYF.